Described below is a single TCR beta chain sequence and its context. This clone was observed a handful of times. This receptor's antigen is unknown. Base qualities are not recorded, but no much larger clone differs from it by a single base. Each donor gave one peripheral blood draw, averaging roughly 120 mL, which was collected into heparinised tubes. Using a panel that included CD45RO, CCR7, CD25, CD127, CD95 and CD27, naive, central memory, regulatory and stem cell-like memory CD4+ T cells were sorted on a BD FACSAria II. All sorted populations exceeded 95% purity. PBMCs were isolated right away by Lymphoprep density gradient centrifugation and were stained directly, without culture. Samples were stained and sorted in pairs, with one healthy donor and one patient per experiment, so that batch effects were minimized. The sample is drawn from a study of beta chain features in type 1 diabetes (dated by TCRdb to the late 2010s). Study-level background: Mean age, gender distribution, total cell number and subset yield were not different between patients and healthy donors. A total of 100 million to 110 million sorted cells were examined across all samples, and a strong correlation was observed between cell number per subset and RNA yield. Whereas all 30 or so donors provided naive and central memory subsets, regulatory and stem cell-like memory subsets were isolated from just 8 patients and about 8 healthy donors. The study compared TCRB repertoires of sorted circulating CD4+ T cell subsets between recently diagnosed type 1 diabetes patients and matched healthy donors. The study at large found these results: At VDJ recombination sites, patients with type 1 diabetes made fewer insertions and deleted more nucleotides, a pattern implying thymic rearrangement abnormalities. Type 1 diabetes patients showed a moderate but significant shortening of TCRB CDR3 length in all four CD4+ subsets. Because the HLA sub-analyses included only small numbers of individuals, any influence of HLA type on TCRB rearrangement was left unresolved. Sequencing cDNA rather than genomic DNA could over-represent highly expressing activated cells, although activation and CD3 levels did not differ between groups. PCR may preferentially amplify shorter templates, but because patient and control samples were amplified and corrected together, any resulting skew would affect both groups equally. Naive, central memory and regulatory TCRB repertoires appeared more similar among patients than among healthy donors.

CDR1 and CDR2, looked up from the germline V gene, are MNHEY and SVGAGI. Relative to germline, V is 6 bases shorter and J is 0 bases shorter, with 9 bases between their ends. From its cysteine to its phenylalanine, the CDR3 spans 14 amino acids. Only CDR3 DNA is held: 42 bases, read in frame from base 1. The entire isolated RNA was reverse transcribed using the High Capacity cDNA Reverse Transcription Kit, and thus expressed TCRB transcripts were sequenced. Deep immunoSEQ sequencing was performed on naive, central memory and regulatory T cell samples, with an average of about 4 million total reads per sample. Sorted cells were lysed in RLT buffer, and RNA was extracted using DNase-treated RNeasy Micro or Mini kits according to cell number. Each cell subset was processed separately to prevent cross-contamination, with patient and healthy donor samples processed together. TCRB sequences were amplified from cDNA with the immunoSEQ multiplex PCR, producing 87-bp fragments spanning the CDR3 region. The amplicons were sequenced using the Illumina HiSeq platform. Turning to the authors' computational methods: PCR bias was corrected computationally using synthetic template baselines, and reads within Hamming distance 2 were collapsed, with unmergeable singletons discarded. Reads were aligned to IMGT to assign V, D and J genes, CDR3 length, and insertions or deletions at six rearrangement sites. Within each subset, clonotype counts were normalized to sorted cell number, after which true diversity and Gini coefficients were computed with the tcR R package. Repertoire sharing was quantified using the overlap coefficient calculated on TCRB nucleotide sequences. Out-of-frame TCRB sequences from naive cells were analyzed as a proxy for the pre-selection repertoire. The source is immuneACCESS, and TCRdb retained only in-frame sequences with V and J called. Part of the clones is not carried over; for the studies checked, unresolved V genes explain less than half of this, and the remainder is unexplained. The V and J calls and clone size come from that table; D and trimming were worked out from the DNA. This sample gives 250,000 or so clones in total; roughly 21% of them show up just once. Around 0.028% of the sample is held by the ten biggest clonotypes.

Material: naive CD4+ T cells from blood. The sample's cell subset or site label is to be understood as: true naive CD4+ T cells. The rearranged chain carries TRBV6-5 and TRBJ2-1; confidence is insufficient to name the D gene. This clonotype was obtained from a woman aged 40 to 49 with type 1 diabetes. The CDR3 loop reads CASRRYSSYNEQFF. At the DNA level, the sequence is TGTGCCAGCAGGCGTTATAGCTCCTACAATGAGCAGTTCTTC.